This entry lists 14 T cell receptor beta chains sequenced from one sample in a study of T-cell reconstitution after alpha-beta-depleted transplantation in children. Researchers prepared the TCRbeta library using unique molecular identifiers, the study reports. TCRdb used MiXCR to reprocess the PCR reads, holding one entry per CDR3 protein. The profile shows hundreds of thousands of distinct CDR3 sequences, around 16% of them singletons. Sequenced material: PBMCs, mostly from graft donor cells, taken 360 days after TCRalphabeta/CD19-depleted stem cell transplant. The source of these receptors is a boy younger than two who had a stem cell transplant for Wiskott-Aldrich syndrome, so the T cells may come from the graft donor.

The chain carries TRBV2 and TRBJ1-3; D perhaps matches TRBD1 (5 bases). There are 16 residues in the CDR3. Trimming left V 6 bases short and J 2 bases short, with 17 bases between. Per the germline V gene, CDR1 is SNHLY and CDR2 is FYNNEI. This chain's CDR3 is CASRARVIPTGNTIYF. Written as DNA, the CDR3 is TGTGCCAGCAGGGCCAGGGTAATCCCTACTGGAAACACCATATATTTT.

The genes are TRBV6-1 and TRBJ1-1; D not resolved. The V end was cut by 2 bases, the J end by 0 bases, with 10 bases between. The CDR3 length is 15 residues. CDR1 MNHNS and CDR2 SASEGT come from the germline V gene. CDR3 DNA sequence: TGTGCCAGCAGTGAACCCCGACGGATGAACACTGAAGCTTTCTTT. Its translation: CASSEPRRMNTEAFF.

In its sample, this clonotype was seen a few times. The J gene is TRBJ2-1, the V gene TRBV20-1, with 9 bases lining up with TRBD1. The CDR3 loop spans 14 amino acids. Trimming at V came to 1 base and at J to 6 bases, leaving 4 bases not matched to a gene. The germline CDR1 and CDR2 sequences are DFQATT and SNEGSKA (reference sequence). The CDR3 is CSARGDRGSNEQFF. The CDR3 nucleotides are TGCAGTGCTAGAGGTGACAGGGGGTCCAATGAGCAGTTCTTC.

This clonotype was found a few times. The CDR3 reads CASSWTENSPLHF. The CDR3 nucleotides read TGTGCCAGCAGCTGGACAGAAAATTCACCCCTCCACTTT. The rearrangement uses TRBV7-2 and TRBJ1-6, with a tentative D call TRBD1 (6 bases). Germline assignment: CDR1 SGHTA and CDR2 FQGNSA. The CDR3 runs 13 residues. The germline V and J ends were trimmed by 4 bases and 7 bases, with 8 bases remaining between them.

This chain links TRBV6-2 or TRBV6-3 with TRBJ2-2; D is perhaps TRBD1 (6 bases). The CDR3 consists of 13 residues. V dropped 8 bases and J dropped 6 bases, with 13 bases sitting between them. CDR1 and CDR2 from the germline V gene are MNHEY and SVGEGT. The CDR3 DNA sequence: TGTGCCAGCTCAATCCAGGGGTCCGGGGAGCTGTTTTTT. This translates into CASSIQGSGELFF.

The rearrangement links TRBV20-1 to TRBJ2-7; TRBD2 matches 7 bases. V dropped 6 bases and J dropped 4; count of bases not matched to a gene: 12. Germline-derived CDR1 and CDR2 are DFQATT and SNEGSKA (reference sequence). The CDR3 sequence is 14 residues long. The CDR3 nucleotides are TGCAGTGCCCACGACCCTACTAGCGCTTACGAGCAGTACTTC. Its translation: CSAHDPTSAYEQYF.

This clonotype came up a few times. The chain is built from TRBV5-1 and TRBJ2-1, with no clear D. The CDR3 totals 13 residues. Germline V CDR1 and CDR2: SGHRS, YFSETQ. Trimming shortened V by 4 bases and J by 8 bases, and 13 bases separated the two germline ends. The CDR3 DNA is TGCGCCAGCAGCCCGCAACCAGAAGATGAGCAGTTCTTC. This encodes CASSPQPEDEQFF.

This rearrangement joins TRBV7-7 to TRBJ2-2; 7 nucleotides match TRBD1. Germline V CDR1 and CDR2: SSHAT, FNYEAQ (reference sequence). The V gene end was trimmed by 3 bases and the J gene end by 0 bases; junction bases not matched to a gene: 10. CDR3 size: 18 residues. The CDR3 loop is CASSFRPSGTANTGELFF. In nucleotides, the CDR3 is TGTGCCAGCAGCTTCAGACCTAGTGGGACAGCGAACACCGGGGAGCTGTTTTTT.

The V gene is TRBV29-1, the J gene TRBJ2-7, with D unclear. V dropped 4 bases and J dropped 4 bases, with 8 bases sitting between them. The CDR3 covers 11 residues. CDR1 and CDR2 (germline): SQVTM, ANQGSEA. The CDR3 DNA reads as TGCAGCGTTGGAACAGTTTACGAGCAGTACTTC. Translating it yields CSVGTVYEQYF.

This sequence joins TRBV11-2 and TRBJ2-7; the D gene is possibly TRBD1 (5 bases). The V gene's germline CDR1 is SGHAT and CDR2 FQNNGV. The V and J ends lost 5 bases and 5 bases respectively, with 16 bases between them. This CDR3 comprises 14 residues. The chain's CDR3 is CASSPSQGFHEQYF. The CDR3 DNA reads TGTGCCAGCAGCCCAAGCCAGGGTTTCCACGAGCAGTACTTC. The full variable domain, with the rest looked up from reference TRBV11-2 and TRBJ2-7, is EAGVAQSPRYKIIEKRQSVAFWCNPISGHATLYWYQQILGQGPKLLIQFQNNGVVDDSQLPKDRFSAERLKGVDSTLKIQPAKLEDSAVYLCASSPSQGFHEQYFGPGTRLTVT.

The V gene is TRBV5-1, the J gene TRBJ2-7; no clear D. The CDR3 has 14 residues. The V gene's germline CDR1 is SGHRS and CDR2 YFSETQ. Trimming stripped 0 bases from V and 2 bases from J, with 9 bases between. The CDR3 sequence is CASSLGQVTYEQYF. CDR3 nucleotide sequence: TGCGCCAGCAGCTTGGGGCAGGTCACCTACGAGCAGTACTTC.

The chain recombines TRBV5-1 with TRBJ2-1; D call uncertain. The CDR3 contains 11 residues. CDR1 is SGHRS and CDR2 is YFSETQ in the germline V gene. Trimming shortened V by 1 base and J by 8 bases, and 4 bases separated the two germline ends. As DNA, the CDR3 is TGCGCCAGCAGCTTGAATGATGAGCAGTTCTTC. Translated, it gives CASSLNDEQFF.

The chain carries TRBV19 and TRBJ2-5; D ambiguous. CDR3 length: 14 residues. CDR1 LNHDA and CDR2 SQIVND come from the germline V gene (reference sequence). Trimming removed 3 bases at V and 4 bases at J, with 12 bases between. CDR3 loop: CASSMRGKGETQYF. The CDR3 DNA reads TGTGCCAGTAGTATGAGAGGTAAAGGAGAGACCCAGTACTTC.

This clonotype was counted between two and nine times. The chain links TRBV12-3 or TRBV12-4 to TRBJ2-7, with 11 nucleotides matching TRBD1. V gave up 6 bases and J gave up 2 bases; unmatched junction bases: 6. CDR3 size: 15 residues. As DNA, the CDR3 is TGTGCCAGCAGAGGACAGGGGGCGCAGACCTACGAGCAGTACTTC. Its translation: CASRGQGAQTYEQYF.